Listed below are T cell receptor beta chains from one sample, sequenced in a study of T cell repertoires in cytomegalovirus infection. MiXCR was run by TCRdb on the reads, yielding one entry per CDR3 protein. The profile shows some 110,000 distinct CDR3 sequences, about a tenth of them singletons. No antigen is known for these receptors. The sample comprised PBMCs, sequenced either directly or after in vitro stimulation (not recorded which). The receptors were gathered from a human donor in good health (CMV status not recorded). Some clones in this sample may be carry-over from other donors' samples. CDR3s include the opening cysteine and the closing phenylalanine or tryptophan. The order of the fields is CDR3 length, J gene, clone size, V gene, D gene, CDR3 DNA, CDR3 protein. A D gene is named only where the DNA matches it firmly. Some rows have no size entry. The others give once, few or many, or a class for an expanded clone.

>16|TRBJ1-2|many|TRBV19|.
TGTGCCAGTAGTATCGAGGCAGCGCCGACTAACTATGGCTACACCTTC
CASSIEAAPTNYGYTF
>14|TRBJ2-1|.|TRBV29-1|.
TGCAGCGTTGAAGAAAACGGGAGTACCGGTGAGCAGTTCTTC
CSVEENGSTGEQFF
>13|TRBJ2-3|.|TRBV19|TRBD1
TGTGCCAGTAGTGGGACAGACACAGATACGCAGTATTTT
CASSGTDTDTQYF
>16|TRBJ2-7|many|TRBV7-2|TRBD2
TGTGCCAGCAGCTTAGCCGGACTAGCGGTCGGGGGGGAGCAGTACTTC
CASSLAGLAVGGEQYF
>12|TRBJ2-3|many|TRBV7-2|.
TGTGCCAGCAGCTTTCCTGGCAATACGCAGTATTTT
CASSFPGNTQYF
>15|TRBJ1-1|many|TRBV7-6|.
TGTGCCAGCAGCTCCCCTCGGGGAGAAAACACTGAAGCTTTCTTT
CASSSPRGENTEAFF
>15|TRBJ1-2|.|TRBV10-3|TRBD1
TGTGCCATCACCCAAGAACAGGGGGCTAACTATGGCTACACCTTC
CAITQEQGANYGYTF
>16|TRBJ2-3|few|TRBV27|TRBD2
TGTGCCAGCAGTTGGGGACTAGCGGGAGGGAGCAGTACGCAGTATTTT
CASSWGLAGGSSTQYF
>11|TRBJ1-6|.|TRBV7-2|.
TGTGCCAGCAGCTTAGTGGGGGACCTCCACTTT
CASSLVGDLHF
>15|TRBJ1-4|many|TRBV7-3|TRBD1
TGTGCCAGCAGCGTTACAGGGGGAACTAATGAAAAACTGTTTTTT
CASSVTGGTNEKLFF
>18|TRBJ2-3|many|TRBV4-3|TRBD2
TGCGCCAGCAGCCAAGCGGCGACTAGCGGGAGAAGCACAGATACGCAGTATTTT
CASSQAATSGRSTDTQYF
>16|TRBJ2-1|many|TRBV7-8|.
TGTGCCAGCAGCTTAGAAGCCCCTGTCCTGGGGAATGAGCAGTTCTTC
CASSLEAPVLGNEQFF
>14|TRBJ1-1|.|TRBV28|.
TGTGCCAGCATCGAAGGGGCCTTAAACACTGAAGCTTTCTTT
CASIEGALNTEAFF
>15|TRBJ1-5|many|TRBV27|.
TGTGCCAGCAGTAAAAAAACAGGAGAGAATCAGCCCCAGCATTTT
CASSKKTGENQPQHF
>16|TRBJ2-7|many|TRBV7-2|TRBD2
TGTGCCAGCAGCTTAGCTCGCCGGGACTACGGAGGCGAGCAGTACTTC
CASSLARRDYGGEQYF
>17|TRBJ1-3|.|TRBV25-1|.
TGTGCCAGCAGTGACCCCTGGGGGGGTTCCTCTGGAAACACCATATATTTT
CASSDPWGGSSGNTIYF
>14|TRBJ1-6|few|TRBV28|.
TGTGCCAGCAGCCCACCGGGAGTCAGGTCACCCCTCCACTTT
CASSPPGVRSPLHF
>16|TRBJ2-5|medium-sized|TRBV7-8|.
TGTGCCAGCAGCTTATCCGTTGAAACAGCACAAGAGACCCAGTACTTC
CASSLSVETAQETQYF
>15|TRBJ2-1|few|TRBV19|TRBD2
TGTGCCACTTCCTTGGGAGTAGCGGGACCCAATGAGCAGTTCTTC
CATSLGVAGPNEQFF
>17|TRBJ2-7|.|TRBV29-1|TRBD2
TGCAGCGTGAATGGACTAGCGGGAGCAAGCCGCTACTACGAGCAGTACTTC
CSVNGLAGASRYYEQYF
>15|TRBJ1-5|.|TRBV2|.
TGTGCCAGCAGTGGCGGTGGCAGGGGAAATCAGCCCCAGCATTTT
CASSGGGRGNQPQHF
>14|TRBJ2-3|many|TRBV12-3/TRBV12-4|TRBD1
TGTGCCGCAGGGGGCGGACTTAGCACAGATACGCAGTATTTT
CAAGGGLSTDTQYF
>12|TRBJ2-7|.|TRBV3-1|.
TGTGCCAGCAGCCACGGGCAGGACGAGCAGTACTTC
CASSHGQDEQYF
>15|TRBJ2-3|few|TRBV7-2|TRBD2
TGTGCCAGCAGCATCGGGGAGGGGCGTCCAGATACGCAGTATTTT
CASSIGEGRPDTQYF
>16|TRBJ2-1|few|TRBV2|.
TGTGCCAGCAAAGAGATAGCGGCTAGCTCCTACAATGAGCAGTTCTTC
CASKEIAASSYNEQFF
>18|TRBJ2-3|many|TRBV20-1|TRBD1
TGCAGTGCTACTTCATTGCCCCGGGACAGATTTTTCACAGATACGCAGTATTTT
CSATSLPRDRFFTDTQYF
>14|TRBJ2-5|medium-sized|TRBV7-2|.
TGTGCCAGCAGCCCAGCGCTAGTGAAAGAGACCCAGTACTTC
CASSPALVKETQYF
>13|TRBJ2-1|many|TRBV7-3|.
TGTGCCAGCACCCCCACACCCTACAATGAGCAGTTCTTC
CASTPTPYNEQFF